The 30 T cell receptor beta chains in this list originate from one sample, sequenced in a study of blood T cell repertoires in COVID-19. The repertoire was sequenced with immunoSEQ multiplex PCR; TCRdb's copy has only in-frame clones and lacks some. The sample has tens of thousands of clones; around 84% are singletons. Input material: peripheral blood. The receptors come from a man aged 80 or over with active COVID-19.

This chain joins TRBV11-2 and TRBJ1-1; TRBD1 matches at 8 bases. V shed 5 bases, J shed 12 bases, and the junction held 11 bases outside the gene matches. Germline assignment: CDR1 SGHAT and CDR2 FQNNGV. The CDR3 spans 13 residues. This CDR3 is CASSKTDREVTFF. In DNA, the CDR3 is TGTGCCAGCAGCAAGACGGACAGGGAGGTAACTTTCTTT.

The chain couples TRBV28 to TRBJ2-7; 7 nucleotides align to TRBD1. The CDR3 is 17 amino acids. Per the germline V gene, CDR1 is MDHEN and CDR2 is SYDVKM. V was clipped by 5 bases and J by 5 bases; unmatched bases: 18. Here the CDR3 DNA reads TGTGCCAGCAGTCCCCCGGTAGCTACCCAAGGGGGCAACGAGCAGTACTTC. It is translated as CASSPPVATQGGNEQYF.

CDR3 loop: CASTRGNSNQPQHF. For the CDR3, the DNA is TGTGCCAGCACGAGGGGGAATAGCAATCAGCCCCAGCATTTT. The J gene is TRBJ1-5, the V gene TRBV28; TRBD1 might be the D (6 bases). V was trimmed by 7 bases and J by 0 bases, leaving 10 bases between them. The CDR3 is made up of 14 amino acids. Germline V lookup: CDR1 MDHEN, CDR2 SYDVKM.

This clone appeared a few times. The rearrangement links TRBV28 to TRBJ2-7, with D perhaps TRBD2 (5 bases). V was trimmed by 9 bases and J by 2 bases, leaving 20 bases between them. Germline CDR1 MDHEN, CDR2 SYDVKM. The CDR3 loop spans 15 amino acids. The CDR3 region is CASSTGVRYPYEQYF. The CDR3 DNA reads TGTGCCAGTTCCACCGGGGTACGATACCCCTACGAGCAGTACTTC.

J is TRBJ2-5 and V is TRBV28; 8 bases line up with TRBD2. The CDR3 extends over 13 amino acids. V gave up 5 bases and J gave up 5 bases; unmatched junction bases: 4. The germline V gene has CDR1 MDHEN and CDR2 SYDVKM. CDR3 loop: CASSRGGYETQYF. CDR3 sequence (DNA): TGTGCCAGCAGTCGGGGGGGTTATGAGACCCAGTACTTC.

The rearrangement uses TRBV5-1 and TRBJ2-5, with 8 bases fitting TRBD2. V was pared by 4 bases and J by 1 base, with 3 bases of the junction left unmatched. CDR3 size: 14 residues. CDR1 is SGHRS and CDR2 is YFSETQ in the germline V gene. CDR3: CASSPGGGQETQYF. CDR3 DNA: TGCGCCAGCAGCCCGGGAGGGGGCCAAGAGACCCAGTACTTC.

DNA of the CDR3: TGTGCCACCGAGGGGAGAGGAGGGTCCTACGAGCAGTACTTC. Residues: CATEGRGGSYEQYF. This chain connects TRBV7-9 to TRBJ2-7; D may be TRBD2 (6 bases). The germline gives CDR1 SEHNR, CDR2 FQNEAQ (reference sequence). The CDR3 is made up of 14 amino acids. With 10 bases removed from V and 1 base from J, the gap between germline ends came to 17 bases.

V and J are TRBV7-9 and TRBJ2-3; D perhaps matches TRBD2 (5 bases). The V end was cut by 7 bases, the J end by 0 bases, with 11 bases between. This CDR3 comprises 14 residues. Germline V gene sequence: CDR1 SEHNR, CDR2 FQNEAQ (reference sequence). The DNA of the CDR3 is TGTGCCAGCACCCTAGAGGGAAGCACAGATACGCAGTATTTT. Its protein is CASTLEGSTDTQYF.

This clone has just one count. The gene calls are TRBV28 and TRBJ2-5; TRBD1 aligns across 7 bases. This CDR3 has 15 amino acids. Germline CDR1 and CDR2: MDHEN and SYDVKM. The J segment lost 6 bases and the V segment lost 6 bases, leaving 13 bases of the junction unmatched. The CDR3 sequence is CASSPTRQGPKTQYF. As DNA, the CDR3 is TGTGCCAGCAGCCCTACGAGACAGGGCCCCAAGACCCAGTACTTC.

This clone occurred once. The chain recombines TRBV5-1 with TRBJ2-7; 12 bases fit TRBD2. Losses at the gene ends were 0 bases for V and 2 bases for J; bases not matched to a gene: 0. This CDR3 has 15 residues. Germline-derived CDR1 and CDR2 are SGHRS and YFSETQ. CDR3 in DNA: TGCGCCAGCAGCTTGGGGACTAGCGGGGCCTACGAGCAGTACTTC. It translates to CASSLGTSGAYEQYF.

This clone was detected a few times. The rearrangement links TRBV5-1 to TRBJ2-2; 9 nucleotides line up with TRBD2. The CDR3 covers 16 residues. Trimming at V came to 6 bases and at J to 7 bases, leaving 13 bases not matched to a gene. Germline V CDR1 and CDR2: SGHRS, YFSETQ. This CDR3 reads CASNRAAGGQNGELFF. DNA for the CDR3: TGCGCCAGCAACCGCGCGGCGGGAGGGCAGAACGGGGAGCTGTTTTTT.

This chain connects TRBV4-3 to TRBJ1-2, with D possibly matching TRBD1 (6 bases). Trimming took 4 bases from V and 2 from J, leaving 11 bases between them. CDR1 is LGHNA, CDR2 YSLEER, per germline. The CDR3 is 14 amino acids. The CDR3 reads CASSRDRTNYGYTF. CDR3 sequence (DNA): TGCGCCAGCAGCCGAGACAGGACAAACTATGGCTACACCTTC.

J is TRBJ2-1 and V is TRBV11-3; the match to TRBD2 covers 7 bases. The CDR3 covers 15 residues. The germline CDR1 and CDR2 sequences are SGHNT and YENEEA. V shed 1 base and J 6 bases; nucleotides not matched to a gene: 6. This CDR3 is CASSLGQGGVNEQFF. The CDR3 DNA sequence: TGTGCCAGCAGCTTAGGGCAGGGAGGGGTCAATGAGCAGTTCTTC. The full variable domain, rest sourced from reference TRBV11-3 and TRBJ2-1, is EAGVVQSPRYKIIEKKQPVAFWCNPISGHNTLYWYLQNLGQGPELLIRYENEEAVDDSQLPKDRFSAERLKGVDSTLKIQPAELGDSAVYLCASSLGQGGVNEQFFGPGTRLTVL.

This chain connects TRBV19 to TRBJ1-1; maybe TRBD1 (5 bases). CDR1 is LNHDA, CDR2 SQIVND, per germline (reference sequence). The CDR3 is made up of 15 amino acids. With 5 bases removed from V and 4 bases from J, the gap between germline ends came to 17 bases. This CDR3 reads CASSPSSGFATEAFF. For the CDR3, the DNA is TGTGCCAGTAGTCCATCCTCAGGGTTTGCCACTGAAGCTTTCTTT.

The genes are TRBV4-3 and TRBJ2-7, with 7 bases lining up with TRBD1. The length of the CDR3 is 14 residues. J lost 5 bases, V lost 2 bases, and 6 bases had no gene match. The germline V gene encodes CDR1 LGHNA and CDR2 YSLEER. CDR3 protein: CASSQTQGMNEQYF. DNA for the CDR3: TGCGCCAGCAGCCAAACACAGGGGATGAACGAGCAGTACTTC.

The chain recombines TRBV18 with TRBJ2-7; 10 nucleotides agree with TRBD1. The J segment lost 0 bases and the V segment lost 2 bases, leaving 4 bases of the junction unmatched. Germline assignment: CDR1 KGHSH and CDR2 LQKENI. The CDR3 contains 16 residues. CDR3 sequence: CASSPRGTGASYEQYF. The CDR3 nucleotides are TGTGCCAGCTCACCAAGAGGGACAGGGGCCTCCTACGAGCAGTACTTC.

The V gene is TRBV7-3, the J gene TRBJ1-2, with unresolved D. CDR1 is SGHTA, CDR2 FQGTGA, per germline. The CDR3 runs to 15 residues. V lost 6 bases to trimming and J lost 4 bases, with 18 bases between them. The CDR3 region is CASRGRGRLFYGYTF. Written as DNA, the CDR3 is TGTGCCAGCAGGGGCCGAGGGAGATTGTTCTATGGCTACACCTTC.

The chain combines TRBV6-2 or TRBV6-3 with TRBJ1-1; D uncertain. The CDR3 runs to 11 residues. The V end lost 6 bases, the J end lost 3 bases, and 5 bases lay between the germline ends. CDR1 is MNHEY, CDR2 SVGEGT, per germline. CDR3 sequence reads: CASSTYTEAFF. CDR3 DNA sequence: TGTGCCAGCAGCACATACACTGAAGCTTTCTTT.

This chain uses TRBV11-2 with TRBJ2-7, with D possibly being TRBD1 (5 bases). The CDR3 has 13 residues. Germline values: CDR1 SGHAT, CDR2 FQNNGV. V dropped 5 bases and J dropped 3 bases, with 11 bases sitting between them. The CDR3 bases are TGTGCCAGCAGCGGCTTGCAGGGCTACGAGCAGTACTTC. Amino acids: CASSGLQGYEQYF.

V and J are TRBV15 and TRBJ1-2; a possible D gene is TRBD1 (6 bases). Trimming pared 4 bases from V and 8 bases from J, leaving 17 bases between. Germline CDR1 LNHNV, CDR2 YYDKDF (reference sequence). The CDR3 length is 14 residues. The CDR3 protein is CATSKRTQGRGYTF. CDR3 nucleotide sequence: TGTGCCACCAGCAAGAGAACCCAGGGGCGCGGCTACACCTTC.

The genes are TRBV30 and TRBJ1-5; D uncertain. The V gene lost 3 bases and the J gene lost 0 bases, with 6 bases spanning the gap. Looked up from germline, CDR1 is GTSNPN and CDR2 is SVGIG (reference sequence). The CDR3 sequence is 13 residues long. For the CDR3, the DNA is TGTGCCTGGAGCGAGGATAGCAATCAGCCCCAGCATTTT. It translates to CAWSEDSNQPQHF.

This chain links TRBV7-3 with TRBJ2-5, with D possibly matching TRBD1 (5 bases). V gave up 5 bases and J gave up 1 base, with 17 bases separating them. Germline V CDR1 and CDR2: SGHTA, FQGTGA. The CDR3 sequence is 16 residues long. This CDR3 is CASSVRPQALQETQYF. DNA for the CDR3: TGTGCCAGCAGCGTAAGGCCACAGGCGCTCCAAGAGACCCAGTACTTC.

The rearrangement links TRBV12-3 or TRBV12-4 to TRBJ2-3; D is unclear. This CDR3 has 13 amino acids. V lost 7 bases, J lost 4 bases, and 12 bases lay in between. The CDR3 nucleotides are TGTGCCAGCACCACCGACGAGGCAGATACGCAGTATTTT. Translation gives CASTTDEADTQYF.

V usage is TRBV18 and J usage is TRBJ2-5; D is uncertain. The V gene's germline CDR1 is KGHSH and CDR2 LQKENI. There are 15 residues in the CDR3. The V gene lost 2 bases and the J gene lost 1 base, with 11 bases spanning the gap. In DNA, the CDR3 is TGTGCCAGCTCACCATACGCGGTAACCCAAGAGACCCAGTACTTC. This translates into CASSPYAVTQETQYF.

This rearrangement joins TRBV30 to TRBJ1-5; D might be TRBD1 (5 bases). Germline lookup yields CDR1 GTSNPN and CDR2 SVGIG (reference sequence). This CDR3 spans 13 amino acids. V lost 0 bases and J 9 bases, leaving 12 bases between the germline ends. The chain's CDR3 is CAWSVEEGRPQHF. For the CDR3, the DNA is TGTGCCTGGAGTGTAGAGGAGGGGAGGCCCCAGCATTTT.

V usage is TRBV7-8 and J usage is TRBJ2-1, with 7 bases aligning to TRBD1. Trimming at V came to 1 base and at J to 5 bases, leaving 11 bases not matched to a gene. This CDR3 region has 17 residues. Germline CDR1 reads SGHVS; CDR2 reads FQNEAQ. CDR3 loop: CASSLEESRGRNNEQFF. The DNA of the CDR3 is TGTGCCAGCAGCTTAGAAGAATCGAGGGGGCGTAACAATGAGCAGTTCTTC.

The chain recombines TRBV3-1 (or the pseudogene TRBV3-2) with TRBJ1-4, with 9 bases that match TRBD1. Looked up from germline, CDR1 is LGHDT and CDR2 is YNNKEL (reference sequence). V was pared by 4 bases and J by 6 bases, with 6 bases of the junction left unmatched. This CDR3 contains 15 residues. CDR3 amino acids: CASSPTGGGYEKLFF. The CDR3 DNA follows: TGTGCCAGCAGCCCTACAGGGGGCGGTTATGAAAAACTGTTTTTT.

This clone was counted once. This chain connects TRBV7-2 to TRBJ2-7; TRBD2 aligns across 7 bases. Germline lookup yields CDR1 SGHTA and CDR2 FQGNSA. There are 14 residues in the CDR3. V shed 5 bases, J shed 3 bases, and the junction held 7 bases outside the gene matches. The CDR3 bases are TGTGCCAGCAGCAGACCGGGAGGATACTACGAGCAGTACTTC. It encodes CASSRPGGYYEQYF.

V and J are TRBV19 and TRBJ1-2, with a weak D call TRBD1 (6 bases). Germline CDR1 is LNHDA and CDR2 is SQIVND (reference sequence). The CDR3 has 17 amino acids. Trimming pared 3 bases from V and 0 bases from J, leaving 17 bases between. CDR3 sequence: CASSMRPGHRANYGYTF. CDR3 DNA: TGTGCCAGTAGTATGAGGCCGGGACACCGAGCTAACTATGGCTACACCTTC.

The V gene is TRBV10-3, the J gene TRBJ2-7, with TRBD1 matching over 11 bases. Unmatched junction bases numbered 10, after V lost 11 bases and J lost 7 bases. Per the germline V gene, CDR1 is ENHRY and CDR2 is SYGVKD. The CDR3 has 13 amino acids. The CDR3 region is CAVGQGDPREQYF. DNA for the CDR3: TGTGCCGTGGGACAGGGGGACCCTAGGGAGCAGTACTTC.